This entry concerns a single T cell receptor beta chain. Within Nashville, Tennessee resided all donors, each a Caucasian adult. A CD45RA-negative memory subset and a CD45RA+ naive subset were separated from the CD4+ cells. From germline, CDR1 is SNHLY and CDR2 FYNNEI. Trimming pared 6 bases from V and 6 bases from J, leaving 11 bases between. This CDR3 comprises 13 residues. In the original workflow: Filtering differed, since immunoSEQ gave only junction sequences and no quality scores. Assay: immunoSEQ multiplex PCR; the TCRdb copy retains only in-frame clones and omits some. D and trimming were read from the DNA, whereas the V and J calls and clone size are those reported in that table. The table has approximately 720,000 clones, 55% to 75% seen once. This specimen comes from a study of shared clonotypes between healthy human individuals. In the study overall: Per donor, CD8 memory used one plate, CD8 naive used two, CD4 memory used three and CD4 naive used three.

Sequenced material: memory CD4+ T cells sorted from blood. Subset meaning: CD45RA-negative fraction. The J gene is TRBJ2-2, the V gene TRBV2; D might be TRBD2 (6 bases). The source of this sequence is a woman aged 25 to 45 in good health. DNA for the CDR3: TGTGCCAGCAGGCGGGAAGGGGCCGGGGAGCTGTTTTTT. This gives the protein CASRREGAGELFF.